The rows below give T cell receptor beta chains drawn from one sample of a study of OX40 agonist ivuxolimab in advanced cancers. The data were produced by immunoSEQ multiplex PCR, yet TCRdb's version contains in-frame clones alone and is incomplete. The sample gives 65,000 to 70,000 clones, 70% to 85% of which show up once; roughly 10% is in the top ten. This specimen consisted of CD4+ or CD8+ T cells sorted from blood, obtained in a trial of the OX40 agonist ivuxolimab. The receptors shown here come from an adult with an advanced solid tumor such as melanoma, head and neck, liver or kidney cancer. CDR3s include the opening cysteine and the closing phenylalanine or tryptophan. D genes are given only for firm matches. Not every row has a clone size; where given, it reads once, few, many or a size class.

CDR3 protein,CDR3 DNA,CDR3 length,J gene,V gene,D gene,clone size
CASSPGRNTEAFF,TGTGCCAGCTCACCGGGGCGGAACACTGAAGCTTTCTTT,13,TRBJ1-1,TRBV18,.,.
CASRDRDGYTF,TGTGCCAGCAGAGACAGGGATGGCTACACCTTC,11,TRBJ1-2,TRBV7-6,TRBD1,.
CASSQQGPNTGELFF,TGTGCCAGCAGTCAACAGGGGCCGAACACCGGGGAGCTGTTTTTT,15,TRBJ2-2,TRBV25-1,TRBD1,.
CASSSDLGKLFF,TGTGCCAGCAGTTCTGACTTGGGAAAACTGTTTTTT,12,TRBJ1-4,TRBV28,.,.
CASSLAGMSYEQYF,TGTGCCAGCAGTTTAGCGGGGATGTCCTACGAGCAGTACTTC,14,TRBJ2-7,TRBV6-5,TRBD2,.
CASSLRRVWDGYTF,TGTGCCAGCAGCTTGAGGAGGGTATGGGATGGCTACACCTTC,14,TRBJ1-2,TRBV5-6,.,.
CASSKDRDRDGETQYF,TGTGCCAGCAGCAAAGACCGGGACAGGGATGGGGAGACCCAGTACTTC,16,TRBJ2-5,TRBV21-1,.,.
CASSLGGQGYNEQFF,TGCGCCAGCAGCTTGGGGGGACAGGGTTACAATGAGCAGTTCTTC,15,TRBJ2-1,TRBV5-1,TRBD1,.
CASSASRPGELFF,TGTGCCAGCAGTGCTAGTCGGCCCGGGGAGCTGTTTTTT,13,TRBJ2-2,TRBV6-1,.,.
CASARTGYTEAFF,TGTGCCAGTGCCCGGACAGGGTACACTGAAGCTTTCTTT,13,TRBJ1-1,TRBV19,TRBD1,.
CASSLARAGAEGYTF,TGCGCCAGCAGCTTGGCCCGGGCAGGGGCTGAAGGCTACACCTTC,15,TRBJ1-2,TRBV5-1,.,.
CASSVEPRGDTQYF,TGTGCCAGCAGCGTAGAGCCCCGGGGGGATACGCAGTATTTT,14,TRBJ2-3,TRBV9,.,.
CASSLEGTVEAFF,TGCGCCAGCAGCTTGGAGGGGACAGTTGAGGCTTTCTTT,13,TRBJ1-1,TRBV5-1,TRBD1,.
CASSRGLALTSPGEQYF,TGTGCCAGCAGCCGGGGACTAGCCCTGACCAGCCCTGGGGAGCAGTACTTC,17,TRBJ2-7,TRBV9,TRBD2,.
CASSSRGSYEQYF,TGTGCCAGCAGCTCCCGGGGTTCCTACGAGCAGTACTTC,13,TRBJ2-7,TRBV13,.,.
CASSPPGQGLIYEQYF,TGTGCCAGCTCACCACCGGGACAGGGGTTAATCTACGAGCAGTACTTC,16,TRBJ2-7,TRBV18,TRBD1,.
CASSQDQGALTEAFF,TGCGCCAGCAGCCAAGATCAGGGGGCGCTGACTGAAGCTTTCTTT,15,TRBJ1-1,TRBV4-3,TRBD1,.
CASREQGFYEQYF,TGTGCCAGCAGGGAACAGGGATTCTACGAGCAGTACTTC,13,TRBJ2-7,TRBV28,.,.
CASSLEGGRELEQFF,TGTGCCAGCAGCTTAGAAGGAGGGAGGGAACTTGAGCAGTTCTTC,15,TRBJ2-1,TRBV11-3,TRBD2,once
CASSRKQETQYF,TGTGCCAGCAGCCGAAAACAAGAGACCCAGTACTTC,12,TRBJ2-5,TRBV7-2,.,.
CASSQGTGIYEQYF,TGCGCCAGCAGCCAGGGGACAGGGATCTACGAGCAGTACTTC,14,TRBJ2-7,TRBV5-1,TRBD1,.
CASSIDGQYYSGANVLTF,TGTGCCAGTAGTATAGATGGCCAGTACTACTCTGGGGCCAACGTCCTGACTTTC,18,TRBJ2-6,TRBV19,.,.
CASSLVGATNEKLFF,TGTGCCAGCAGCTTAGTGGGGGCAACTAATGAAAAACTGTTTTTT,15,TRBJ1-4,TRBV7-2,.,.
CASSQTGGVVGYTF,TGCGCCAGCAGCCAAACTGGGGGGGTGGTAGGCTACACCTTC,14,TRBJ1-2,TRBV4-1,.,.
CASSSDILATNEKLFF,TGTGCCAGCAGCTCGGACATTTTAGCAACTAATGAAAAACTGTTTTTT,16,TRBJ1-4,TRBV5-4,.,.
CASSYQPRNGQPQHF,TGTGCCAGCAGTTACCAGCCGCGTAACGGTCAGCCCCAGCATTTT,15,TRBJ1-5,TRBV6-6,.,.
CASSQHRDPGLAGYEQYF,TGCGCCAGCAGCCAACACAGGGATCCGGGACTAGCGGGCTACGAGCAGTACTTC,18,TRBJ2-7,TRBV4-3,TRBD2,once
CASSLQPSGRGGYEQYF,TGTGCCAGCAGTTTACAGCCCTCCGGCAGGGGGGGGTACGAGCAGTACTTC,17,TRBJ2-7,TRBV27,.,.
CAISESGGGNQPQHF,TGTGCCATCAGTGAGTCGGGAGGAGGCAATCAGCCCCAGCATTTT,15,TRBJ1-5,TRBV10-3,.,once
CASTRSQTGLGTDTQYF,TGTGCCAGCACCAGGTCCCAAACAGGGTTGGGGACAGATACGCAGTATTTT,17,TRBJ2-3,TRBV2,.,.
CASSIDPDRGNTIYF,TGTGCCAGTAGTATTGATCCGGACAGGGGAAACACCATATATTTT,15,TRBJ1-3,TRBV19,TRBD1,.
CASSSAGAGLNEKLFF,TGTGCCAGCAGCTCAGCTGGAGCGGGGTTAAATGAAAAACTGTTTTTT,16,TRBJ1-4,TRBV5-6,.,.
CASSLGTGLYQGTDTQYF,TGTGCCAGCAGCTTAGGGACAGGCCTGTACCAAGGCACAGATACGCAGTATTTT,18,TRBJ2-3,TRBV7-9,TRBD1,.
CSAFSVEQFF,TGCAGTGCTTTCAGTGTTGAGCAGTTCTTC,10,TRBJ2-1,TRBV20-1,.,.
CASSLGTANTGELFF,TGTGCCAGCAGCTTAGGGACAGCGAACACCGGGGAGCTGTTTTTT,15,TRBJ2-2,TRBV7-7,.,.
CASSSVTSGRGIEQYF,TGTGCCAGCAGTTCCGTGACTAGCGGGAGGGGAATTGAGCAGTACTTC,16,TRBJ2-7,TRBV6-5,TRBD2,.
CASSQGPTTERAFF,TGCGCCAGCAGCCAAGGGCCGACGACAGAAAGGGCTTTCTTT,14,TRBJ1-1,TRBV4-1,.,.
CASSQTDGALYEQYF,TGTGCCAGCAGCCAAACCGATGGGGCGCTCTACGAGCAGTACTTC,15,TRBJ2-7,TRBV5-4,.,.
CASRSRGPQETQYF,TGTGCCAGTAGATCCAGGGGGCCCCAAGAGACCCAGTACTTC,14,TRBJ2-5,TRBV19,TRBD1,.
CASSNPASGSVDTQYF,TGTGCCAGTAGTAATCCTGCTAGCGGGAGCGTGGATACGCAGTATTTT,16,TRBJ2-3,TRBV19,TRBD2,.
CASSLGGGYNEQFF,TGTGCCAGCAGCTTAGGGGGAGGGTACAATGAGCAGTTCTTC,14,TRBJ2-1,TRBV11-3,TRBD2,.
CASSVETGHGYTF,TGTGCCAGCAGCGTAGAGACAGGGCATGGCTACACCTTC,13,TRBJ1-2,TRBV9,TRBD1,.
CASSLGDSLGYGYTF,TGTGCCAGCAGCCTAGGGGACAGCTTGGGCTATGGCTACACCTTC,15,TRBJ1-2,TRBV14,TRBD1,.
CASSLALGGAYEQYF,TGTGCCAGCAGCTTGGCCCTCGGGGGAGCCTACGAGCAGTACTTC,15,TRBJ2-7,TRBV5-4,.,.
CASSIGGRSNQPQHF,TGTGCCAGTAGTATTGGGGGGAGAAGCAATCAGCCCCAGCATTTT,15,TRBJ1-5,TRBV19,.,.
CASSLDTGQINEKLFF,TGTGCCAGCAGCTTAGACACGGGACAAATTAATGAAAAACTGTTTTTT,16,TRBJ1-4,TRBV11-2,.,.
CASSFSGTGQYGYTF,TGTGCCAGCAGCTTCTCCGGGACCGGCCAGTATGGCTACACCTTC,15,TRBJ1-2,TRBV7-2,.,.
CAWTQRGSGTIYF,TGTGCCTGGACGCAGAGGGGTTCAGGAACCATATATTTT,13,TRBJ1-3,TRBV30,.,few
CASSLAAGLWVEFF,TGTGCCAGCAGCTTAGCAGCCGGACTCTGGGTGGAGTTCTTC,14,TRBJ2-1,TRBV11-2,.,.
CASSQAQGGSYNEQFF,TGCGCCAGCAGCCAAGCACAGGGGGGCTCCTACAATGAGCAGTTCTTC,16,TRBJ2-1,TRBV4-1,TRBD1,few
CATSSLIGTFEQYF,TGTGCCACCAGCAGTCTTATCGGGACTTTTGAGCAGTACTTC,14,TRBJ2-7,TRBV15,.,.
CASSQEGQGLLPEQFF,TGCGCCAGCAGCCAAGAGGGACAGGGCTTATTACCCGAGCAGTTCTTC,16,TRBJ2-1,TRBV4-1,TRBD1,.
CASSLAGQEVSGYTF,TGTGCCAGCAGCTTAGCCGGGCAAGAGGTGTCCGGCTACACCTTC,15,TRBJ1-2,TRBV7-8,.,.
CASRQLSETQYF,TGTGCCAGCCGTCAGTTATCAGAGACCCAGTACTTC,12,TRBJ2-5,TRBV28,.,.
CASSLGQGTDTQYF,TGTGCCAGCAGCCTCGGACAGGGCACAGATACGCAGTATTTT,14,TRBJ2-3,TRBV7-3,TRBD1,few